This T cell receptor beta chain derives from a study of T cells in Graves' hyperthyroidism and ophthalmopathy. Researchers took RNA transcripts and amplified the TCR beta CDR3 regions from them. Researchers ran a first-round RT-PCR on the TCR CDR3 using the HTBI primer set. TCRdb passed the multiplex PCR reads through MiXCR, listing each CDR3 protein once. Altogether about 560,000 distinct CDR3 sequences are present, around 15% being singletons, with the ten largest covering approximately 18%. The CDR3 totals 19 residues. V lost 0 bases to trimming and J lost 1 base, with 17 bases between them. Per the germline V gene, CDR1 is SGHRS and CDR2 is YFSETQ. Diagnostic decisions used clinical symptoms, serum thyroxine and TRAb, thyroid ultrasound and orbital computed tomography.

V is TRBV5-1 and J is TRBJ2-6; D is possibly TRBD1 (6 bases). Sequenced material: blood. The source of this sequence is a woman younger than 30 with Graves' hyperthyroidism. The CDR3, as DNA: TGCGCCAGCAGCTTGGGGGCTGCCGGACAGCGGTCTGGGGCCAACGTCCTGACTTTC. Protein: CASSLGAAGQRSGANVLTF.